This T cell receptor beta chain is drawn from a study of blood T cell repertoires in COVID-19. Clones were sequenced by immunoSEQ multiplex PCR, and TCRdb holds only the in-frame ones, with some missing. The sample carries roughly 180,000 clones, around 85% recorded once. The count of this clone is one. Trimming stripped 5 bases from V and 0 bases from J, with 14 bases between. The CDR3 totals 16 residues. Germline-derived CDR1 and CDR2 are SGHAT and FQNNGV. The chain employs TRBV11-2 and TRBJ2-1; the D gene is possibly TRBD1 (5 bases). Sequencing used PBMCs or T cells enriched from blood (not recorded which). The source of this sequence is a man between 40 and 49 years old who had recovered from COVID-19. CDR3 sequence reads: CASSPRPDSSYNEQFF. The CDR3 nucleotides read TGTGCCAGCAGCCCCCGCCCCGACAGCTCCTACAATGAGCAGTTCTTC.